Given below is one T cell receptor (beta chain) in context. Its target is not known. The data stem from a study of cytomegalovirus exposure and HLA in healthy donors. About the study: As an earlier analysis found, some 180 million T cells yielded about 120 million unique TCR beta sequences.

Study-wide results and limits: Only CMV serostatus was available as immune exposure information. Segments of the TCR beta V type were, in most cases, productive about 87% or about 30% of the time in an earlier analysis. TCR beta chains numbering 164 were designated cytomegalovirus-associated.

It was with 60 Vbeta and 13 Jbeta primers that the PCR ran. Repertoires were generated with immunoSEQ multiplex PCR, while TCRdb's copy carries only in-frame clones and drops some. Among 200,000 to 250,000 clones listed, approximately 88% were seen once. The sequenced material came from PBMCs. The clonotype originates from a boy under 10 years old in good health and CMV-seronegative.

The CDR3: CASTSRLAGVTEQFF. In nucleotides, the CDR3 is TGTGCCAGCACCTCACGACTAGCGGGAGTGACTGAGCAGTTCTTC. This chain uses TRBV5-8 with TRBJ2-1; TRBD2 matches 12 bases. With 6 bases clipped from V and 9 bases from J, the junction kept 10 bases outside the gene matches. There are 15 residues in the CDR3. Germline values: CDR1 SGHTS, CDR2 YDEGEE.